This TCR beta chain was sequenced in a study of regulatory T cells in long-lasting Graves disease. Assembly of TCR beta libraries relied on iRepertoire HTBI primers together with Arm-PCR of CDR3 regions. Via MiXCR, TCRdb re-called the multiplex PCR reads, giving one row per CDR3 protein. The sample lists hundreds of thousands of distinct CDR3 sequences; around a fifth were seen once. Germline trimming cut 0 bases from V and 5 bases from J; bases unmatched to any gene: 9. Germline V CDR1 and CDR2: DFQATT, SNEGSKA (reference sequence). There are 15 residues in the CDR3. Time point in this sample: persistent/refractory GD, antithyroid drugs over 5 years with positive TRAb. The authors made the TCR library using RNA they extracted from PBMCs. Many counts were recorded for this clonotype.

Sequencing was performed on peripheral blood mononuclear cells (PBMCs), taken when the disease was refractory, from a patient treated with antithyroid drugs. The chain carries TRBV20-1 and TRBJ2-5; 7 bases align to TRBD2. This clonotype was sampled from a female donor with Graves disease. CDR3 residues: CSARDQWGGRETQYF. The DNA for the CDR3 is TGCAGTGCTAGAGATCAATGGGGGGGGAGGGAGACCCAGTACTTC.